This TCR beta chain comes out of a study of human T cells and chemical hapten exposure. Germline CDR1 SEHNR, CDR2 FQNEAQ (reference sequence). The CDR3 sequence is 13 residues long. Trimming stripped 5 bases from V and 7 bases from J, with 13 bases between. Individual cDNA molecules in this library carried unique molecular identifiers. Using its own MiXCR run on the RACE reads, TCRdb lists one record per CDR3 protein. Of tens of thousands of distinct CDR3 sequences in the sample, 7.5% to 10% were seen once. Time point here: patch test 2, 6 weeks after DPC sensitization. The treatment here: therapeutic diphenylcyclopropenone sensitization with weekly scalp DPC. General study points: Because they had alopecia, donors may respond immunologically unlike healthy people.

A word on this clonotype: The target antigen is unknown.

The receptor was derived from a young man with alopecia areata. Some clones in this sample may be carry-over from other donors' samples. The input for sequencing was whole blood, taken in connection with sensitization to the hapten diphenylcyclopropenone (DPC). J is TRBJ2-3 and V is TRBV7-9; D unresolved. CDR3 coding DNA: TGTGCCAGCAGCCCCGTAGGACGATATACGCAGTATTTT. Translating it yields CASSPVGRYTQYF. Together with reference TRBV7-9 and TRBJ2-3, the CDR3 gives the full variable domain: DTGVSQNPRHKITKRGQNVTFRCDPISEHNRLYWYRQTLGQGPEFLTYFQNEAQLEKSRLLSDRFSAERPKGSFSTLEIQRTEQGDSAMYLCASSPVGRYTQYFGPGTRLTVL.